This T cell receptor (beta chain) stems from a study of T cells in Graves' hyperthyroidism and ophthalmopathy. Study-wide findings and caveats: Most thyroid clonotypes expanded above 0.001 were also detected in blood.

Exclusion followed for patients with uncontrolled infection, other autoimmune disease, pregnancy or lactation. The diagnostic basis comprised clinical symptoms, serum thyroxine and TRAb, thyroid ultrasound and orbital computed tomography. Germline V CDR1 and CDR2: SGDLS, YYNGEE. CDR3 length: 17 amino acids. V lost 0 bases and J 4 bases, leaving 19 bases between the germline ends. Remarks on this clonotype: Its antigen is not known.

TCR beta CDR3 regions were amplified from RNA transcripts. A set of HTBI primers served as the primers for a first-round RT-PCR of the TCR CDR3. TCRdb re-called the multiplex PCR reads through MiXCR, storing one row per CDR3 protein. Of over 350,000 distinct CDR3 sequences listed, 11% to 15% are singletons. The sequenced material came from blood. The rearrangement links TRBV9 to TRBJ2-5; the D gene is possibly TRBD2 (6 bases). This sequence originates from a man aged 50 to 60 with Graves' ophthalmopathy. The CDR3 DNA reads TGTGCCAGCAGCGTAGACGGGGGAGCCGGGGAAAGAGAGACCCAGTACTTC. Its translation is CASSVDGGAGERETQYF.